Sequencing of this T cell receptor (beta chain) was carried out in a study of T-cell reconstitution after alpha-beta-depleted transplantation in children. Ten or more counts support this clonotype. The antigen is not known. This sample's TCRbeta library carried unique molecular identifier barcodes. TCRdb analysed the PCR reads with MiXCR anew, one entry per CDR3 protein. The data contain approximately 31,000 distinct CDR3 sequences, about 6.8% of them singletons. The V end was cut by 3 bases, the J end by 4 bases, with 7 bases between. CDR1 MNHEY and CDR2 SMNVEV come from the germline V gene (reference sequence). This CDR3 spans 12 amino acids. Study results and limitations: Alpha-beta T cells about two months after transplant reportedly derived from several hundred expanded graft clones.

The sample was peripheral blood, taken 60 days after TCRalphabeta/CD19-depleted stem cell transplant. The chain recombines TRBV27 with TRBJ2-7; D is possibly TRBD2 (6 bases). The sequence derives from a child less than two years old who had a stem cell transplant for acute myeloid leukemia, so the T cells may come from the graft donor. DNA for the CDR3: TGTGCCAGCAGTTTCGCGGGGTACGAGCAGTACTTC. Translating gives CASSFAGYEQYF.